This is a list of T cell receptor beta chains from one sample in a study of response to subunit inactivated influenza vaccine. TCRdb analysed the RT-PCR reads with MiXCR anew, one entry per CDR3 protein. Of roughly 700,000 distinct CDR3 sequences listed, approximately 14% were seen once; the top ten hold less than 7%. The specimen was PBMCs from blood, collected 14 to 15 days before vaccination. The receptors shown here come from a man aged 50-59 years who received an inactivated influenza vaccine. Each CDR3 is given with its conserved first and last residue. D genes are given only for firm matches. Clone size is given for some rows only: seen once, a few or many times, or a class if the clone is expanded.

d_call: TRBD2; j_call: TRBJ2-6; v_call: TRBV6-2/TRBV6-3; clone_size: few; cdr3_nt: TGTGCCAGCAGTGTCTCTAGCGGGGGTTTCGGCGTCCTGACTTTC; cdr3_aa: CASSVSSGGFGVLTF
d_call: .; j_call: TRBJ2-5; v_call: TRBV29-1; clone_size: .; cdr3_nt: TGCAGCGTTGTCCCGGGGGTACAAGAGACCCAGTACTTC; cdr3_aa: CSVVPGVQETQYF
d_call: .; j_call: TRBJ1-2; v_call: TRBV7-2; clone_size: .; cdr3_nt: TGTGCCAGCAGCTTAGTTCAGGGGTCTAACTATGGCTACACCTTC; cdr3_aa: CASSLVQGSNYGYTF
d_call: .; j_call: TRBJ2-1; v_call: TRBV20-1; clone_size: few; cdr3_nt: TGCAGTGCTCAACGGACGACAGGCGATGAGCAGTTCTTC; cdr3_aa: CSAQRTTGDEQFF
d_call: .; j_call: TRBJ2-5; v_call: TRBV5-1; clone_size: many; cdr3_nt: TGCGCCAGCAGCCCCTCTAGGGTTCAAGAGACCCAGTACTTC; cdr3_aa: CASSPSRVQETQYF
d_call: .; j_call: TRBJ1-2; v_call: TRBV29-1; clone_size: few; cdr3_nt: TGCAGCGGCTCCCAGGGTACGAGTAGGGATGGCTACACCTTC; cdr3_aa: CSGSQGTSRDGYTF
d_call: .; j_call: TRBJ2-7; v_call: TRBV20-1; clone_size: few; cdr3_nt: TGCAGTGCACCGGACACTTACGAGCAGTACTTC; cdr3_aa: CSAPDTYEQYF
d_call: .; j_call: TRBJ2-3; v_call: TRBV5-1; clone_size: many; cdr3_nt: TGTGCCAGCAGCGGAGGTACAGATACGCAGTATTTT; cdr3_aa: CASSGGTDTQYF
d_call: .; j_call: TRBJ2-1; v_call: TRBV6-5; clone_size: once; cdr3_nt: TGTGCCAGCAGTTCCCTCCGGGGAGACTACAATGAGCAGTTCTTC; cdr3_aa: CASSSLRGDYNEQFF
d_call: .; j_call: TRBJ2-1; v_call: TRBV6-2/TRBV6-3; clone_size: few; cdr3_nt: TGTGCCAGCAGTGCGCTAAGAGAGCAGTTCTTC; cdr3_aa: CASSALREQFF
d_call: TRBD2; j_call: TRBJ2-4; v_call: TRBV27; clone_size: many; cdr3_nt: TGTGCCAGCAGTTCCCCGGGGGGGACTAGCGGCGACATTCAGTACTTC; cdr3_aa: CASSSPGGTSGDIQYF
d_call: TRBD2; j_call: TRBJ2-7; v_call: TRBV12-3/TRBV12-4; clone_size: .; cdr3_nt: TGTGCCAGCAGTTCGCCGGGACTAGGAGTCGACGAGCAGTACTTC; cdr3_aa: CASSSPGLGVDEQYF
d_call: .; j_call: TRBJ1-1; v_call: TRBV29-1; clone_size: few; cdr3_nt: TGCAGCGTTGCCCTGGACAGGAACACTGAAGCTTTCTTT; cdr3_aa: CSVALDRNTEAFF
d_call: .; j_call: TRBJ2-1; v_call: TRBV28; clone_size: .; cdr3_nt: TGTGCCAGCAGTTCCCTAGCGACTAGCTCCTACAATGAGCAGTTCTTC; cdr3_aa: CASSSLATSSYNEQFF
d_call: .; j_call: TRBJ2-1; v_call: TRBV12-3/TRBV12-4; clone_size: .; cdr3_nt: TGTGCCAGCAGCCTGATAACCCGAGGGTACAATGAGCAGTTCTTC; cdr3_aa: CASSLITRGYNEQFF
d_call: .; j_call: TRBJ2-7; v_call: TRBV4-3; clone_size: .; cdr3_nt: TGCGCCAGCAGCCAAGAGGCAGGGGACGGTCGCGAGCAGTACTTC; cdr3_aa: CASSQEAGDGREQYF
d_call: .; j_call: TRBJ1-2; v_call: TRBV12-3/TRBV12-4; clone_size: many; cdr3_nt: TGTGCCAGCAGTTTCGGGCCCGACTATGGCTACACCTTC; cdr3_aa: CASSFGPDYGYTF
d_call: .; j_call: TRBJ1-4; v_call: TRBV6-5; clone_size: few; cdr3_nt: TGTGCCAGCAGTTATTTCGAGGGGGTAGAAAAACTGTTTTTT; cdr3_aa: CASSYFEGVEKLFF
d_call: .; j_call: TRBJ2-1; v_call: TRBV2; clone_size: .; cdr3_nt: TGTGCCAGCACGGGACTTAATGAGCAGTTCTTC; cdr3_aa: CASTGLNEQFF
d_call: TRBD1; j_call: TRBJ2-1; v_call: TRBV4-1; clone_size: many; cdr3_nt: TGCGCCAGCAGCCTGACAGGGGGCGTTGTTAATGAGCAGTTCTTC; cdr3_aa: CASSLTGGVVNEQFF
d_call: .; j_call: TRBJ2-2; v_call: TRBV11-2; clone_size: few; cdr3_nt: TGTGCCAGCAGCTTACTGAAAGAGTTGGGGCCCCTGAACACCGGGGAGCTGTTTTTT; cdr3_aa: CASSLLKELGPLNTGELFF
d_call: TRBD2; j_call: TRBJ2-1; v_call: TRBV7-3; clone_size: .; cdr3_nt: TGTGCCAGCAGCTTAATACTAGCGGGGGGCTACAATGAGCAGTTCTTC; cdr3_aa: CASSLILAGGYNEQFF
d_call: .; j_call: TRBJ2-7; v_call: TRBV20-1; clone_size: many; cdr3_nt: TGCAGTGCCAAACAGGGTACCCACGAGCAGTACTTC; cdr3_aa: CSAKQGTHEQYF
d_call: TRBD2; j_call: TRBJ2-1; v_call: TRBV4-2; clone_size: .; cdr3_nt: TGTGCCAGCAGCCAACCCGGGGCTAGCGGGAGGCTCGCCCCGTTCTTC; cdr3_aa: CASSQPGASGRLAPFF
d_call: .; j_call: TRBJ2-2; v_call: TRBV2; clone_size: .; cdr3_nt: TGTGCCAGCAGTGTGATGAACACCGGGGAGCTGTTTTTT; cdr3_aa: CASSVMNTGELFF
d_call: .; j_call: TRBJ2-3; v_call: TRBV2; clone_size: once; cdr3_nt: TGTGCCAGCAGTGGGACTATTGATACGCAGTATTTT; cdr3_aa: CASSGTIDTQYF
d_call: .; j_call: TRBJ1-1; v_call: TRBV4-3; clone_size: many; cdr3_nt: TGCGCCAGCAGCCCGGGGATCCGAAGGTCGAACACTGAAGCTTTCTTT; cdr3_aa: CASSPGIRRSNTEAFF
d_call: TRBD1; j_call: TRBJ1-2; v_call: TRBV3-1; clone_size: few; cdr3_nt: TGTGCCAGCAGCCCCGGGACAGGGAGCCCAACTTGGGGCTACACCTTC; cdr3_aa: CASSPGTGSPTWGYTF
d_call: .; j_call: TRBJ1-2; v_call: TRBV5-1; clone_size: .; cdr3_nt: TGCGCCAGCAGCTTGAGTTGGTTGGGGAACTATGGCTACACCTTC; cdr3_aa: CASSLSWLGNYGYTF
d_call: .; j_call: TRBJ1-1; v_call: TRBV5-1; clone_size: many; cdr3_nt: TGCGCCAGCAGCTCGGGGACGTTGGGGGACGGAGAAGCTTTCTTT; cdr3_aa: CASSSGTLGDGEAFF
d_call: .; j_call: TRBJ1-2; v_call: TRBV7-9; clone_size: .; cdr3_nt: TGTGCCAGCAGCTTAGTGGGGACAATGAGTGGCTACACCTTC; cdr3_aa: CASSLVGTMSGYTF
d_call: TRBD2; j_call: TRBJ2-2; v_call: TRBV6-1; clone_size: .; cdr3_nt: TGTGCCAGCAGCGACCAGCGGGGGGGTTATACCGGGGAGCTGTTTTTT; cdr3_aa: CASSDQRGGYTGELFF
d_call: TRBD1; j_call: TRBJ2-4; v_call: TRBV20-1; clone_size: few; cdr3_nt: TGCAGTGCTAGAGATCTGGGACAGGGGGCCGTAGCCAAAAACATTCAGTACTTC; cdr3_aa: CSARDLGQGAVAKNIQYF
d_call: .; j_call: TRBJ2-5; v_call: TRBV12-3/TRBV12-4; clone_size: .; cdr3_nt: TGTGCCAGCAGTTTATCCCGACTGTTCGAAGAGACCCAGTACTTC; cdr3_aa: CASSLSRLFEETQYF
d_call: TRBD1; j_call: TRBJ2-2; v_call: TRBV9; clone_size: few; cdr3_nt: TGTGCCAGCAGCATAGGACAGGGTTCCACCGGGGAGCTGTTTTTT; cdr3_aa: CASSIGQGSTGELFF
d_call: TRBD1; j_call: TRBJ1-4; v_call: TRBV7-2; clone_size: few; cdr3_nt: TGTGCCAGCAGCGCAACCGGGACAGGACCGAGCAGGCAGTTTTTT; cdr3_aa: CASSATGTGPSRQFF